The entry that follows covers one T cell receptor (beta chain) sequence. Its specificity is unknown. PCR used 60 Vbeta primers and 13 Jbeta primers. Clones were sequenced by immunoSEQ multiplex PCR, and TCRdb holds only the in-frame ones, with some missing. The sample consists of some 190,000 clones, 85% of them appearing once. The data originate from a study of cytomegalovirus exposure and HLA in healthy donors. Turning to the study itself: Genetic ancestry analysis placed approximately 80% of the 398 donors that were genotyped in the Caucasian-associated cluster.

Study outcomes and limitations: A list of 150 to 200 TCR beta chains associated with cytomegalovirus was given. Further analysis was carried out later, and it showed several of the most significant clusters appearing linked to common viral pathogens.

The CDR3 runs 18 residues. Per the germline V gene, CDR1 is SQVTM and CDR2 is ANQGSEA. V lost 0 bases and J lost 0; bases outside the gene matches: 12. Nominally healthy donors were sampled, though unrecorded immune exposures were likely. Sequencing input: PBMCs. The chain uses TRBV29-1 and TRBJ2-7, with 9 positions matching TRBD2. This receptor was taken from a boy between 2 and 10 years old in good health and CMV-seronegative. The DNA of the CDR3 is TGCAGCGTTGAAGAAAGGGCGGGGGGGTCCCCGAGCTCCTACGAGCAGTACGTC. Protein product: CSVEERAGGSPSSYEQYV.